This T cell receptor (beta chain) originates from a study of blood T cell repertoires in COVID-19. The wider study: Both acute and convalescent COVID-19 samples were obtained from the United States, Italy and Spain. Sources were T cells, B-cell-depleted T cells, or PBMCs; the material itself was cDNA or gDNA.

The protocol was immunoSEQ multiplex PCR, while the TCRdb copy is restricted to in-frame clones and leaves out a portion. Of about 10,000 clones in the sample, roughly 79% were seen once. This TCR derives from a human donor in a cohort sampled during active COVID-19. The sample comprised peripheral blood.

CDR3 region: CASSPGWDRVRINYGYTF. Written as DNA, the CDR3 is TGTGCCAGCAGCCCGGGCTGGGACAGAGTTCGGATTAACTATGGCTACACCTTC. The genes are TRBV5-4 and TRBJ1-2, with 7 positions matching TRBD1. Germline V lookup: CDR1 SGHNT, CDR2 YYREEE (reference sequence). The CDR3 has 18 amino acids. V was pared by 4 bases and J by 1 base, with 16 bases of the junction left unmatched.